These 19 T cell receptor beta chains were sequenced from one sample in a study of blood T cell repertoires in COVID-19. Some clones are missing from TCRdb's copy, which holds only in-frame ones; the method was immunoSEQ multiplex PCR. The sample holds around 300,000 clones; around 91% are singletons and the top ten take 1.5% to 2%. Sequenced: PBMCs or T cells enriched from blood (not recorded which). Receptors originate from a woman aged 18-35 years with acute COVID-19.

This chain links TRBV7-9 with TRBJ2-2; weak D call: TRBD1 (5 bases). CDR1 SEHNR and CDR2 FQNEAQ come from the germline V gene (reference sequence). This CDR3 is built from 14 residues. The germline V and J ends were trimmed by 2 bases and 5 bases, with 9 bases remaining between them. The CDR3 coding sequence is TGTGCCAGCAGCTTAAGGGGTTTGACCGGGGAGCTGTTTTTT. It yields the protein CASSLRGLTGELFF.

J is TRBJ2-7 and V is TRBV7-9; 8 positions match TRBD1. CDR1 SEHNR and CDR2 FQNEAQ come from the germline V gene (reference sequence). The CDR3 sequence is 14 residues long. The junction had 8 bases not matched to a gene; V was cut back by 4 bases and J by 6 bases. The CDR3 DNA reads TGTGCCAGCAGCTCGACAGGGGCCTCGGCCGAGCAGTACTTC. Translation: CASSSTGASAEQYF.

J is TRBJ2-7 and V is TRBV6-5, with 7 positions matching TRBD1. CDR1 is MNHEY, CDR2 SVGAGI, per germline. The CDR3 covers 14 residues. V lost 6 bases and J lost 3; bases outside the gene matches: 8. CDR3 region: CASRPPGQLYEQYF. The DNA of the CDR3 is TGTGCCAGCAGGCCGCCGGGACAGCTCTACGAGCAGTACTTC.

This chain connects TRBV5-4 to TRBJ2-1, with D possibly being TRBD2 (5 bases). Trimming took off 4 bases at V and 2 bases at J, with 22 bases between the two ends. The CDR3 has 18 residues. Germline V CDR1 and CDR2: SGHNT, YYREEE (reference sequence). The CDR3 loop is CASSGIVEAVNPYNEQFF. The CDR3 DNA is TGTGCCAGCAGCGGCATCGTCGAAGCGGTCAACCCCTACAATGAGCAGTTCTTC. Based on the CDR3 plus reference TRBV5-4 and TRBJ2-1, the full variable domain is ETGVTQSPTHLIKTRGQQVTLRCSSQSGHNTVSWYQQALGQGPQFIFQYYREEENGRGNFPPRFSGLQFPNYSSELNVNALELDDSALYLCASSGIVEAVNPYNEQFFGPGTRLTVL.

V gene TRBV29-1 combines with J gene TRBJ1-1; 11 bases map to TRBD1. Germline CDR1 SQVTM, CDR2 ANQGSEA. J gave up 4 bases and V 7 bases, and 14 bases lay outside the gene matches. This CDR3 contains 16 residues. CDR3 DNA: TGCAGCGCCCCGGGACAGGGGGAGGGTTTGGCCACTGAAGCTTTCTTT. Translating gives CSAPGQGEGLATEAFF. Complete variable domain (other parts from reference TRBV29-1 and TRBJ1-1): SAVISQKPSRDICQRGTSLTIQCQVDSQVTMMFWYRQQPGQSLTLIATANQGSEATYESGFVIDKFPISRPNLTFSTLTVSNMSPEDSSIYLCSAPGQGEGLATEAFFGQGTRLTVV.

The chain carries TRBV7-2 and TRBJ2-2, with 9 bases identical to TRBD1. The CDR3 is 15 residues long. J gave up 5 bases and V 5 bases, and 6 bases lay outside the gene matches. Per the germline V gene, CDR1 is SGHTA and CDR2 is FQGNSA. CDR3 nucleotides: TGTGCCAGCAGCCGGGGACAGGGAGGGACCGGGGAGCTGTTTTTT. Translated, it gives CASSRGQGGTGELFF.

The genes are TRBV10-3 and TRBJ2-1; 10 nucleotides match TRBD2. The germline CDR1 and CDR2 sequences are ENHRY and SYGVKD. There are 19 residues in the CDR3. V shed 5 bases, J shed 7 bases, and the junction held 20 bases outside the gene matches. DNA for the CDR3: TGTGCCATCAGTCAACGCCTTCGCTCTACTAGCGGGATATGGAATGAGCAGTTCTTC. This gives the protein CAISQRLRSTSGIWNEQFF.

The chain links TRBV3-1 (or the pseudogene TRBV3-2) to TRBJ1-1, with 7 bases identical to TRBD1. The CDR3 has 13 amino acids. Germline loops: CDR1 LGHDT, CDR2 YNNKEL (reference sequence). V lost 1 base and J lost 10; bases outside the gene matches: 6. The CDR3 here is CASSQAGTVAAFF. The CDR3 DNA follows: TGTGCCAGCAGCCAAGCCGGGACAGTTGCAGCTTTCTTT.

The chain carries TRBV3-1 (or the pseudogene TRBV3-2) and TRBJ2-7; D is possibly TRBD1 (5 bases). The length of the CDR3 is 15 residues. The V gene lost 5 bases and the J gene lost 0 bases, with 14 bases spanning the gap. The germline gives CDR1 LGHDT, CDR2 YNNKEL (reference sequence). The CDR3 spells CASSLDSYLSYEQYF. The CDR3 region has the DNA TGTGCCAGCAGCTTAGACAGTTATCTCTCCTACGAGCAGTACTTC.

V usage is TRBV11-2 and J usage is TRBJ2-5; 13 bases agree with TRBD2. V gave up 5 bases and J gave up 5 bases; unmatched junction bases: 8. CDR3 length: 16 residues. Germline assignment: CDR1 SGHAT and CDR2 FQNNGV. In DNA form, the CDR3 reads TGTGCCAGCAGCCCACGGACTAGCGGGAGCTGGGAGACCCAGTACTTC. It encodes CASSPRTSGSWETQYF.

CDR3 in amino acids: CASSFSGGGVHEQYF. The CDR3 coding sequence is TGCGCCAGCAGCTTCTCAGGGGGCGGTGTCCACGAGCAGTACTTC. The rearrangement uses TRBV5-1 and TRBJ2-7, with 8 bases that match TRBD1. This CDR3 spans 15 amino acids. Germline V lookup: CDR1 SGHRS, CDR2 YFSETQ. The V segment lost 2 bases and the J segment 5 bases; nucleotides outside the gene matches: 9.

V gene TRBV4-1 combines with J gene TRBJ1-4, with 10 nucleotides matching TRBD1. Losses at the gene ends were 5 bases for V and 7 bases for J; bases not matched to a gene: 7. Germline-derived CDR1 and CDR2 are MGHRA and YSYEKL. CDR3 length: 15 residues. CDR3 nucleotide sequence: TGCGCCAGCAGCACCCGGACAGGGGGGTTTGAAAAACTGTTTTTT. It codes for CASSTRTGGFEKLFF.

The V and J genes are TRBV3-1 (or the pseudogene TRBV3-2) and TRBJ2-3, with D unresolved. From germline, CDR1 is LGHDT and CDR2 YNNKEL (reference sequence). V was shortened by 1 base and J by 2 bases, with 16 bases between the two germline ends. CDR3 length equals 17 residues. CDR3 bases: TGTGCCAGCAGCCAAGGTGTTGTCGCGGCGTTCACAGATACGCAGTATTTT. Its translation is CASSQGVVAAFTDTQYF.

This clone appeared a few times. This sequence joins TRBV13 and TRBJ1-1, with unresolved D. The CDR3 has 14 residues. V dropped 2 bases and J dropped 4 bases, with 11 bases sitting between them. Germline CDR1 is PRHDT and CDR2 is FYEKMQ (reference sequence). The CDR3 DNA sequence: TGTGCCAGCAGCTTACTGGGAGGGAGCACTGAAGCTTTCTTT. Its protein is CASSLLGGSTEAFF. Based on the CDR3 plus reference TRBV13 and TRBJ1-1, the full variable domain is AAGVIQSPRHLIKEKRETATLKCYPIPRHDTVYWYQQGPGQDPQFLISFYEKMQSDKGSIPDRFSAQQFSDYHSELNMSSLELGDSALYFCASSLLGGSTEAFFGQGTRLTVV.

Ten or more counts support this clone. This chain uses TRBV6-2 or TRBV6-3 with TRBJ1-5, with a possible D match to TRBD1 (5 bases). Per germline, CDR1 MNHEY and CDR2 SVGEGT. Trimming left V 6 bases short and J 3 bases short, with 18 bases between. This CDR3 is 16 amino acids long. DNA for the CDR3: TGTGCCAGCAGCCCTGGGCGGGGGTTGGTCAATCAGCCCCAGCATTTT. This gives the protein CASSPGRGLVNQPQHF.

This clone was seen a single time. The chain uses TRBV13 and TRBJ2-7; tentative D call: TRBD1 (6 bases). The V and J ends lost 5 bases and 3 bases respectively, with 11 bases between them. The germline gives CDR1 PRHDT, CDR2 FYEKMQ (reference sequence). The length of the CDR3 is 13 residues. The CDR3 loop reads CASSPTGNYEQYF. The CDR3 DNA sequence: TGTGCCAGCAGCCCAACAGGGAACTACGAGCAGTACTTC.

This sequence joins TRBV6-5 and TRBJ2-1; 8 bases align to TRBD2. The germline gives CDR1 MNHEY, CDR2 SVGAGI. CDR3 length: 15 amino acids. The junction had 2 bases not matched to a gene; V was cut back by 4 bases and J by 0 bases. The CDR3 DNA reads TGTGCCAGCAGTTGGACTAGCCCCTCCTACAATGAGCAGTTCTTC. It specifies CASSWTSPSYNEQFF.

The chain employs TRBV5-1 and TRBJ2-3; the match to TRBD1 covers 8 bases. V was clipped by 3 bases and J by 9 bases; unmatched bases: 15. CDR3 length: 16 residues. The V gene's germline CDR1 is SGHRS and CDR2 YFSETQ. The CDR3 DNA is TGCGCCAGCAGCTCCGCAGGACAGGGCCCGCCGGTAACGCAGTATTTT. This translates into CASSSAGQGPPVTQYF.

This sequence joins TRBV25-1 and TRBJ2-3; D possibly corresponds to TRBD2 (6 bases). The CDR3 has 18 residues. V lost 1 base and J 4 bases, leaving 21 bases between the germline ends. CDR1 and CDR2 from the germline V gene are MGHDK and SYGVNS. Here the CDR3 reads CASSELEGGALSPDTQYF. The DNA of the CDR3 is TGTGCCAGCAGTGAATTAGAGGGAGGAGCTCTTAGCCCAGATACGCAGTATTTT.